The 31 T cell receptor beta chains listed next were all sequenced from one sample in a study of radiotherapy plus CTLA-4 blockade in lung cancer. Profiling relied on immunoSEQ multiplex PCR, and the TCRdb table lists in-frame clones only, not all of them. Of 52,000 or so clones in the sample, about 80% are singletons; the top ten hold under 7%. The input for sequencing was peripheral blood, taken from a patient treated with radiotherapy plus ipilimumab. These receptors came from a human donor with non-small cell lung cancer whose response to radiotherapy plus ipilimumab could not be evaluated.

The chain uses TRBV7-9 and TRBJ2-1, with D tentatively TRBD1 (5 bases). The CDR3 loop spans 15 amino acids. Trimming left V 6 bases short and J 7 bases short, with 19 bases between. The germline V gene encodes CDR1 SEHNR and CDR2 FQNEAQ (reference sequence). This chain's CDR3 is CASSRDQSGLNEQFF. CDR3 DNA: TGTGCCAGCAGTCGAGACCAGTCAGGGTTAAATGAGCAGTTCTTC.

The rearrangement uses TRBV7-2 and TRBJ2-1; 14 bases fit TRBD2. The CDR3 consists of 17 residues. Germline V CDR1 and CDR2: SGHTA, FQGNSA. V was clipped by 3 bases and J by 1 base; unmatched bases: 2. The CDR3, as DNA: TGTGCCAGCAGCTTGACTAGCGGGGGGGCGTCCTACAATGAGCAGTTCTTC. This encodes CASSLTSGGASYNEQFF.

This clone has a single count. The chain carries TRBV19 and TRBJ2-5; D is perhaps TRBD1 (5 bases). The CDR3 has 13 residues. V was shortened by 5 bases and J by 5 bases, with 12 bases between the two germline ends. Germline CDR1 is LNHDA and CDR2 is SQIVND (reference sequence). CDR3 residues: CASSPAGSETQYF. The DNA of the CDR3 is TGTGCCAGTAGTCCAGCAGGGTCGGAGACCCAGTACTTC.

Only a few counts were recorded for this clone. This chain connects TRBV5-1 to TRBJ1-4, with 8 bases identical to TRBD1. CDR3 size: 14 residues. The germline V gene encodes CDR1 SGHRS and CDR2 YFSETQ. Trimming took 4 bases from V and 6 from J; bases not matched to a gene: 5. In nucleotides, the CDR3 is TGCGCCAGCAGCCCGACAGGGGTAGATGAAAAACTGTTTTTT. Translated: CASSPTGVDEKLFF.

The chain couples TRBV5-1 to TRBJ2-7; weak D call: TRBD1 (5 bases). Germline CDR1 reads SGHRS; CDR2 reads YFSETQ. The CDR3 spans 14 residues. Between the trimmed V and J ends, which lost 0 bases and 1 base, there was a span of 8 bases. DNA for the CDR3: TGCGCCAGCAGCTTGGGGACAACATCCTACGAGCAGTACTTC. Its translation is CASSLGTTSYEQYF.

The chain combines TRBV28 with TRBJ2-5, with D perhaps matching TRBD2 (6 bases). The CDR3 has 13 residues. CDR1 is MDHEN and CDR2 is SYDVKM in the germline V gene. Deletions cut 3 bases from V and 1 base from J, with 6 bases between. CDR3 region: CASSFGGQETQYF. The CDR3 DNA reads TGTGCCAGCAGTTTCGGGGGCCAAGAGACCCAGTACTTC.

The chain links TRBV7-2 to TRBJ1-1; a weak D match, TRBD1 (5 bases). CDR1 and CDR2 from the germline V gene are SGHTA and FQGNSA. V gave up 0 bases and J gave up 0 bases, with 14 bases separating them. There are 17 residues in the CDR3. As DNA, the CDR3 is TGTGCCAGCAGCTTAGCAGACGGGGGGGTCGTGAACACTGAAGCTTTCTTT. Translated, it gives CASSLADGGVVNTEAFF.

This clone was seen only once. The CDR3 nucleotides read TGTGCCAGCAGTGAGCTGCAGGGGGCGCGTTACACCGGGGAGCTGTTTTTT. Residues: CASSELQGARYTGELFF. The chain combines TRBV6-4 with TRBJ2-2; 8 nucleotides align to TRBD1. With 3 bases clipped from V and 3 bases from J, the junction kept 9 bases outside the gene matches. The CDR3 is made up of 17 amino acids. Germline-derived CDR1 and CDR2 are MRHNA and SNTAGT.

This rearrangement joins TRBV19 to TRBJ1-2; 7 nucleotides line up with TRBD1. V shed 5 bases, J shed 0 bases, and the junction held 6 bases outside the gene matches. This CDR3 comprises 15 residues. Germline lookup yields CDR1 LNHDA and CDR2 SQIVND (reference sequence). CDR3 DNA sequence: TGTGCCAGTAGTCTCGGGACAGCAGCTAACTATGGCTACACCTTC. Protein: CASSLGTAANYGYTF.

V and J are TRBV4-1 and TRBJ2-5; a weak D match, TRBD2 (6 bases). Per germline, CDR1 MGHRA and CDR2 YSYEKL. This CDR3 region has 18 residues. The V end was cut by 1 base, the J end by 1 base, with 19 bases between. The CDR3 protein is CASSQAPVLALRQETQYF. The DNA for the CDR3 is TGCGCCAGCAGCCAAGCCCCCGTACTAGCCCTCCGCCAAGAGACCCAGTACTTC.

The chain has TRBV25-1 and TRBJ2-1; TRBD2 matches 9 bases. The CDR3 runs to 15 residues. The V gene's germline CDR1 is MGHDK and CDR2 SYGVNS. V gave up 3 bases and J gave up 4 bases; unmatched junction bases: 4. For the CDR3, the DNA is TGTGCCAGCAGTGACGCGGGGGGGCTTTACAATGAGCAGTTCTTC. It translates to CASSDAGGLYNEQFF.

The rearrangement links TRBV29-1 to TRBJ1-6, with D tentatively TRBD1 (6 bases). This CDR3 is built from 13 residues. V lost 8 bases, J lost 6 bases, and 14 bases lay in between. The germline V gene has CDR1 SQVTM and CDR2 ANQGSEA. The CDR3 region is CSIQTGPNSPLHF. In DNA form, the CDR3 reads TGCAGCATTCAGACAGGCCCTAATTCACCCCTCCACTTT.

V and J are TRBV2 and TRBJ2-6, with a tentative D call TRBD1 (5 bases). CDR1 and CDR2 (germline): SNHLY, FYNNEI. This CDR3 has 15 residues. V was pared by 7 bases and J by 0 bases, with 10 bases between. DNA of the CDR3: TGTGCCAGCATAGGGGCCCTCTCTGGGGCCAACGTCCTGACTTTC. Encoded protein: CASIGALSGANVLTF.

This clone was counted a single time. V and J are TRBV19 and TRBJ1-5; D gene uncertain. Trimming shortened V by 3 bases and J by 0 bases, and 9 bases separated the two germline ends. The germline V gene has CDR1 LNHDA and CDR2 SQIVND (reference sequence). This CDR3 has 15 amino acids. The CDR3 reads CASSIQDLSNQPQHF. The DNA of the CDR3 is TGTGCCAGTAGTATCCAGGATCTTAGCAATCAGCCCCAGCATTTT.

The V and J genes are TRBV4-1 and TRBJ2-1; TRBD2 might be the D (5 bases). The CDR3 contains 12 residues. Trimming pared 3 bases from V and 10 bases from J, leaving 10 bases between. Per the germline V gene, CDR1 is MGHRA and CDR2 is YSYEKL. This CDR3 is CASSHHEGEQFF. The CDR3 DNA follows: TGCGCCAGCAGCCACCATGAGGGCGAGCAGTTCTTC.

The count of this clone is one. The rearrangement uses TRBV15 and TRBJ2-7, with D tentatively TRBD1 (6 bases). The CDR3 runs 16 residues. Trimming shortened V by 0 bases and J by 2 bases, and 14 bases separated the two germline ends. Germline CDR1 is LNHNV and CDR2 is YYDKDF (reference sequence). CDR3 DNA: TGTGCCACCAGCAGAGATGAGGCCAGGGGTACCTACGAGCAGTACTTC. Residues: CATSRDEARGTYEQYF.

The DNA for the CDR3 is TGCGCCAGCAGCTTGGGGGCTGGACAGGGTCAAGGCGGCTACACCTTC. Protein: CASSLGAGQGQGGYTF. V gene TRBV5-1 combines with J gene TRBJ1-2; 8 bases map to TRBD1. This CDR3 is 16 amino acids long. With V trimmed by 0 bases and J by 8 bases, 12 bases remained unmatched. The V gene's germline CDR1 is SGHRS and CDR2 YFSETQ. Looking up the rest from reference TRBV5-1 and TRBJ1-2 gives the full variable domain: KAGVTQTPRYLIKTRGQQVTLSCSPISGHRSVSWYQQTPGQGLQFLFEYFSETQRNKGNFPGRFSGRQFSNSRSEMNVSTLELGDSALYLCASSLGAGQGQGGYTFGSGTRLTVV.

V is TRBV29-1 and J is TRBJ1-4; no firm D call. CDR1 and CDR2 from the germline V gene are SQVTM and ANQGSEA. Trimming took off 4 bases at V and 0 bases at J, with 6 bases between the two ends. The CDR3 totals 13 residues. The CDR3 reads CSVAEATNEKLFF. CDR3 bases: TGCAGCGTTGCTGAGGCAACTAATGAAAAACTGTTTTTT.

The chain has TRBV2 and TRBJ2-4, with TRBD2 as a possible D gene (7 bases). CDR1 is SNHLY, CDR2 FYNNEI, per germline. The V end was cut by 4 bases, the J end by 2 bases, with 12 bases between. The CDR3 runs to 15 residues. The CDR3 region is CASSGLRGPKNIQYF. The CDR3 DNA sequence: TGTGCCAGCAGTGGGTTGCGGGGGCCCAAAAACATTCAGTACTTC.

In DNA form, the CDR3 reads TGTGCTAGTGGTCTCCCCTGGGAAGGGAGCTATGGCTACACCTTC. Protein: CASGLPWEGSYGYTF. The chain joins TRBV12-5 to TRBJ1-2, with D unclear. The CDR3 loop spans 15 amino acids. Germline V gene data show CDR1 as LGHNT and CDR2 as FRNRAP. Trimming stripped 5 bases from V and 4 bases from J, with 17 bases between.

The chain has TRBV19 and TRBJ1-5; no reliable D call. The CDR3 runs to 15 residues. The germline gives CDR1 LNHDA, CDR2 SQIVND (reference sequence). With 5 bases removed from V and 7 bases from J, the gap between germline ends came to 18 bases. This CDR3 reads CASSGARGIWQPQHF. In DNA, the CDR3 is TGTGCCAGTAGTGGCGCGCGCGGGATTTGGCAGCCCCAGCATTTT.

The rearrangement joins TRBV19 to TRBJ2-2; TRBD2 matches at 10 bases. CDR1 is LNHDA, CDR2 SQIVND, per germline (reference sequence). With V trimmed by 7 bases and J by 1 base, 9 bases remained unmatched. CDR3 length: 17 amino acids. The CDR3: CASKGLAGEENTGELFF. CDR3 sequence (DNA): TGTGCCAGTAAGGGGCTAGCGGGAGAAGAGAACACCGGGGAGCTGTTTTTT.

The chain recombines TRBV11-3 with TRBJ2-7; TRBD2 agrees at 10 bases. Germline CDR1 is SGHNT and CDR2 is YENEEA. V was pared by 2 bases and J by 7 bases, with 8 bases of the junction left unmatched. The CDR3 is made up of 15 amino acids. CDR3 in DNA: TGTGCCAGCAGCTTACCAAGCGGGAGGGCCGGGGAGCAGTACTTC. The encoded protein is CASSLPSGRAGEQYF.

The V call is TRBV10-3, the J call TRBJ2-3; 7 bases line up with TRBD1. Trimming removed 5 bases from V and 2 bases from J; junction bases left unmatched: 10. The V gene's germline CDR1 is ENHRY and CDR2 SYGVKD. This CDR3 contains 16 residues. CDR3 sequence: CAISLEGAEPTDTQYF. As DNA, the CDR3 is TGTGCCATCAGTCTAGAGGGGGCGGAACCCACAGATACGCAGTATTTT.

The rearrangement joins TRBV7-9 to TRBJ2-7, with 12 bases identical to TRBD2. Germline V gene data show CDR1 as SEHNR and CDR2 as FQNEAQ (reference sequence). This CDR3 contains 14 residues. V shed 5 bases and J 3 bases; nucleotides not matched to a gene: 2. CDR3 nucleotide sequence: TGTGCCAGCAGCCAGACTAGCGGGAGCTACGAGCAGTACTTC. This codes for CASSQTSGSYEQYF.

This chain links TRBV27 with TRBJ1-5, with a possible D match to TRBD1 (5 bases). This CDR3 contains 16 residues. Germline V gene sequence: CDR1 MNHEY, CDR2 SMNVEV (reference sequence). Trimming removed 4 bases at V and 3 bases at J, with 16 bases between. The CDR3 region has the DNA TGTGCCAGCAGTTCCTTCTCCGGGGGACCCAATCAGCCCCAGCATTTT. It translates to CASSSFSGGPNQPQHF.

This clone was detected once. The rearrangement links TRBV6-5 to TRBJ1-2; weak D call: TRBD1 (6 bases). Per the germline V gene, CDR1 is MNHEY and CDR2 is SVGAGI. The CDR3 is 14 amino acids. Trimming cost V 7 bases and J 7 bases, with 19 bases left between them. DNA for the CDR3: TGTGCCAGCACGGCGAGTGGGGGGGCGCTTGGCTACACCTTC. It specifies CASTASGGALGYTF.

This clone has just one count. This chain connects TRBV18 to TRBJ1-5; TRBD1 aligns across 10 bases. Germline assignment: CDR1 KGHSH and CDR2 LQKENI. The ends lost 4 bases at V and 7 bases at J; junction bases unmatched: 13. The CDR3 spans 17 residues. The CDR3 DNA follows: TGTGCCAGCTCACAAGGACCGGGACAGGGGAAGGGACAGCCCCAGCATTTT. This gives the protein CASSQGPGQGKGQPQHF. Filled out from reference TRBV18 and TRBJ1-5, the complete variable domain reads NAGVMQNPRHLVRRRGQEARLRCSPMKGHSHVYWYRQLPEEGLKFMVYLQKENIIDESGMPKERFSAEFPKEGPSILRIQQVVRGDSAAYFCASSQGPGQGKGQPQHFGDGTRLSIL.

This clone came up many times. The V call is TRBV4-1, the J call TRBJ1-5; 7 bases agree with TRBD1. The CDR3 is 13 amino acids. Germline CDR1 and CDR2: MGHRA and YSYEKL. V lost 4 bases and J lost 9; bases outside the gene matches: 6. In DNA, the CDR3 is TGCGCCAGCAGCCCGGACAGGTCTATGCCCCAGCATTTT. Translated: CASSPDRSMPQHF.

V and J are TRBV6-5 and TRBJ2-4; D is possibly TRBD2 (6 bases). V was shortened by 8 bases and J by 7 bases, with 18 bases between the two germline ends. Germline V gene sequence: CDR1 MNHEY, CDR2 SVGAGI. The CDR3 loop spans 14 amino acids. As DNA, the CDR3 is TGTGCCAGCGGGCGGGACTTCACCGACAACATTCAGTACTTC. Protein: CASGRDFTDNIQYF.

This rearrangement joins TRBV7-6 to TRBJ1-3; D unclear. This CDR3 is 15 amino acids long. Looked up from germline, CDR1 is SGHVS and CDR2 is FNYEAQ. V was clipped by 5 bases and J by 4 bases, with 15 bases between them. CDR3 nucleotides: TGTGCCAGCAGCCCGATCACAGCAGAGGGAAACACCATATATTTT. Its translation: CASSPITAEGNTIYF.